This TCR beta chain was captured by sequencing in a study of OX40 agonist ivuxolimab in advanced cancers. Turning to the study itself: An agonistic human IgG2 monoclonal antibody against OX40 (CD134) was given. Partial responses occurred in three patients (one hepatocellular carcinoma, two cutaneous melanoma). Overall study findings and caveats: Expanded clones were, on average, more numerous among CD8+ T cells than CD4+.

Germline V CDR1 and CDR2: SNHLY, FYNNEI. The CDR3 has 14 residues. With 6 bases clipped from V and 1 base from J, the junction kept 5 bases outside the gene matches. Some clones are missing from TCRdb's copy, which holds only in-frame ones; the method was immunoSEQ multiplex PCR. The sample has about 35,000 clones, less than 85% seen once. There are a few counts of this clone. Its antigen remains unknown. Sequenced material: CD4+ or CD8+ T cells sorted from blood, taken in a trial of the OX40 agonist ivuxolimab. The chain couples TRBV2 to TRBJ2-7; 8 nucleotides line up with TRBD1. This sequence originates from an adult with an advanced solid tumor such as melanoma, head and neck, liver or kidney cancer. In nucleotides, the CDR3 is TGTGCCAGCAGGGCTCAGGGGGCATCCTACGAGCAGTACTTC. Its protein product is CASRAQGASYEQYF.